Below are 5 T cell receptor beta chains sequenced from a single sample in a study of T-cell reconstitution after alpha-beta-depleted transplantation in children (TCRdb year 2016). What the treatment or condition label conveys for this sample: allogeneic hematopoietic cell transplantation with graft depleted of TCRalphabeta T cells and CD19 B cells. The library came from PCR. Sequencing was performed on an Illumina HiSeq 2500. Molecular barcoding was employed in the preparation of TCR libraries, with unique molecular identifiers being used to normalize TCRbeta repertoire quantification. The public reads were reprocessed in TCRdb via fastp at Q25 and MiXCR, keeping in-frame beta chains. CDR3 protein duplicates are merged, each entry listing the most common genes and DNA. Here the sample has some 200,000 distinct CDR3 sequences; approximately 8.4% occur a single time. In total, the top ten clones hold about a third of the sample.

Sequencing was performed on PBMCs, mostly from graft donor cells, taken 360 days after TCRalphabeta/CD19-depleted stem cell transplant. These TCRs come from a male patient aged 2-15 years who had a stem cell transplant for acute myeloid leukemia, so the T cells may come from the graft donor.

This clonotype was picked up a small number of times. The chain is built from TRBV5-6 and TRBJ1-1; 7 bases fit TRBD1. The CDR3 spans 16 residues. Trimming at V came to 2 bases and at J to 1 base, leaving 8 bases not matched to a gene. Germline-derived CDR1 and CDR2 are SGHDT and YYEEEE. CDR3 sequence (DNA): TGTGCCAGCAGCTTAGCCCGGGACAGCTCGAACACTGAAGCTTTCTTT. This codes for CASSLARDSSNTEAFF.

The chain uses TRBV5-1 and TRBJ2-1; unclear D gene. CDR1 is SGHRS and CDR2 is YFSETQ in the germline V gene. The CDR3 loop spans 14 amino acids. The ends were cut back, 2 bases at V and 1 base at J, with 7 bases in the middle. CDR3 protein: CASSFRISYNEQFF. In DNA, the CDR3 is TGCGCCAGCAGCTTTCGCATTTCCTACAATGAGCAGTTCTTC.

The genes are TRBV10-3 and TRBJ1-2, with D possibly TRBD1 on 5 matching bases. The CDR3 covers 13 residues. CDR1 is ENHRY and CDR2 is SYGVKD in the germline V gene. V lost 2 bases, J lost 6 bases, and 10 bases lay in between. CDR3 in amino acids: CAISEGAGHGYTF. In DNA, the CDR3 is TGTGCCATCAGTGAGGGGGCCGGACATGGCTACACCTTC.

This clonotype was found many times. The chain combines TRBV20-1 with TRBJ1-1; D is unresolved. Germline CDR1 is DFQATT and CDR2 is SNEGSKA (reference sequence). V gave up 3 bases and J gave up 1 base, with 9 bases separating them. The CDR3 extends over 13 amino acids. CDR3: CSASLLGNTEAFF. DNA for the CDR3: TGCAGTGCTAGCCTTCTCGGGAACACTGAAGCTTTCTTT.

The chain joins TRBV29-1 to TRBJ2-5; 8 nucleotides agree with TRBD2. The CDR3 sequence is 14 residues long. V shed 7 bases and J 2 bases; nucleotides not matched to a gene: 9. Per germline, CDR1 SQVTM and CDR2 ANQGSEA. The CDR3 DNA is TGCAGCGAACGCGGTGCGGGGGGACAAGAGACCCAGTACTTC. Its protein is CSERGAGGQETQYF.